This passage covers 32 T cell receptor beta chains from one sample sequenced in a study of blood T cell repertoires in COVID-19. Libraries were prepared by immunoSEQ multiplex PCR; TCRdb keeps only in-frame clonotypes and omits some of them. Of 110,000 or so clones listed, about 87% are singletons. The sample was peripheral blood. These receptors were obtained from a human donor in a cohort sampled during active COVID-19.

The genes are TRBV5-1 and TRBJ2-1; 12 nucleotides line up with TRBD2. Germline V gene lookup returns CDR1 SGHRS and CDR2 YFSETQ. There are 15 residues in the CDR3. Trimming at V came to 4 bases and at J to 7 bases, leaving 6 bases not matched to a gene. The CDR3 bases are TGCGCCAGCAGCCTGACTAGCGGGAGTCCTAATGAGCAGTTCTTC. This gives the protein CASSLTSGSPNEQFF.

This sequence joins TRBV5-4 and TRBJ2-3, with D possibly TRBD2 on 6 matching bases. The CDR3 contains 17 residues. Germline values: CDR1 SGHNT, CDR2 YYREEE (reference sequence). Trimming cost V 4 bases and J 2 bases, with 20 bases left between them. CDR3 region: CASSPPTGSGATDTQYF. The CDR3 bases are TGTGCCAGCAGCCCACCCACCGGGAGTGGGGCCACAGATACGCAGTATTTT.

The chain is built from TRBV9 and TRBJ2-7; D ambiguous. In germline, CDR1 is SGDLS, CDR2 YYNGEE. The CDR3 totals 12 residues. V lost 0 bases and J 7 bases, leaving 8 bases between the germline ends. CDR3 amino acids: CASSVDPQEQYF. For the CDR3, the DNA is TGTGCCAGCAGCGTAGATCCCCAGGAGCAGTACTTC.

This chain connects TRBV6-5 to TRBJ1-6; D not certain. The germline V gene has CDR1 MNHEY and CDR2 SVGAGI. Trimming stripped 4 bases from V and 6 bases from J, with 10 bases between. The CDR3 contains 14 residues. The CDR3 nucleotides read TGTGCCAGCAGTTCCGATATACTTAATTCACCCCTCCACTTT. Its protein product is CASSSDILNSPLHF.

This clone was seen just once. This chain's CDR3 is CASSRVGGEAFF. The CDR3 region has the DNA TGTGCCAGCAGCCGAGTGGGAGGTGAAGCTTTCTTT. The chain links TRBV27 to TRBJ1-1; D not certain. The V and J ends lost 6 bases and 7 bases respectively, with 12 bases between them. The length of the CDR3 is 12 residues. Germline CDR1 is MNHEY and CDR2 is SMNVEV (reference sequence).

The rearrangement joins TRBV2 to TRBJ2-3, with no clear D. V lost 4 bases to trimming and J lost 1 base, with 6 bases between them. CDR3 size: 13 residues. Germline-derived CDR1 and CDR2 are SNHLY and FYNNEI. DNA for the CDR3: TGTGCCAGCAGTGGTACTGGCACAGATACGCAGTATTTT. Translating gives CASSGTGTDTQYF.

J is TRBJ2-2 and V is TRBV11-2; weak D call: TRBD1 (5 bases). Germline V lookup: CDR1 SGHAT, CDR2 FQNNGV. This CDR3 comprises 13 residues. Trimming removed 5 bases at V and 4 bases at J, with 8 bases between. CDR3 region: CASSHDSTGELFF. CDR3 bases: TGTGCCAGCAGCCACGACAGCACCGGGGAGCTGTTTTTT.

This chain connects TRBV5-4 to TRBJ2-7, with TRBD1 matching over 10 bases. J gave up 1 base and V 4 bases, and 8 bases lay outside the gene matches. In germline, CDR1 is SGHNT, CDR2 YYREEE (reference sequence). There are 16 residues in the CDR3. The chain's CDR3 is CASSPNRQGASYEQYF. CDR3 bases: TGTGCCAGCAGCCCGAATCGACAGGGGGCATCCTACGAGCAGTACTTC.

The DNA for the CDR3 is TGTGCCAGCTCACCTTTGGCAGGGAAAAACACCATATATTTT. It codes for CASSPLAGKNTIYF. The genes are TRBV18 and TRBJ1-3; weak D call: TRBD1 (5 bases). The CDR3 contains 14 residues. Trimming pared 3 bases from V and 6 bases from J, leaving 12 bases between. Germline CDR1 reads KGHSH; CDR2 reads LQKENI.

This chain joins TRBV25-1 and TRBJ2-5, with D maybe TRBD2 (6 bases). The CDR3 totals 14 residues. CDR1 MGHDK and CDR2 SYGVNS come from the germline V gene. Deletions cut 5 bases from V and 5 bases from J, with 15 bases between. CDR3 sequence reads: CASSPPTRRETQYF. CDR3 nucleotides: TGTGCCAGCAGTCCCCCGACTAGACGGGAGACCCAGTACTTC.

V is TRBV10-3 and J is TRBJ2-7, with D possibly matching TRBD2 (6 bases). Trimming took 3 bases from V and 2 from J, leaving 20 bases between them. CDR3 length equals 17 residues. Per the germline V gene, CDR1 is ENHRY and CDR2 is SYGVKD. CDR3 in DNA: TGTGCCATCAGTGACCCGGGAGAGACGACGGTAACCTACGAGCAGTACTTC. It is translated as CAISDPGETTVTYEQYF.

This clone came up a few times. The V and J genes are TRBV3-1 (or the pseudogene TRBV3-2) and TRBJ1-1; D not resolved. In germline, CDR1 is LGHDT, CDR2 YNNKEL (reference sequence). The V end was cut by 1 base, the J end by 6 bases, with 9 bases between. The CDR3 extends over 13 amino acids. The chain's CDR3 is CASSQGGISEAFF. CDR3 DNA: TGTGCCAGCAGCCAAGGAGGGATCTCTGAAGCTTTCTTT.

In this sample, this clone turned up once. The chain recombines TRBV27 with TRBJ1-6; 8 nucleotides align to TRBD1. The germline V gene encodes CDR1 MNHEY and CDR2 SMNVEV (reference sequence). This CDR3 has 16 residues. With 4 bases clipped from V and 8 bases from J, the junction kept 10 bases outside the gene matches. This CDR3 is CASSSDRQGLYSPLHF. The CDR3 DNA reads as TGTGCCAGCAGTTCCGACCGACAGGGGCTCTATTCACCCCTCCACTTT.

The V and J genes are TRBV29-1 and TRBJ1-1; 9 nucleotides agree with TRBD1. CDR1 and CDR2 from the germline V gene are SQVTM and ANQGSEA. The CDR3 has 13 amino acids. V shed 4 bases, J shed 5 bases, and the junction held 5 bases outside the gene matches. CDR3 sequence (DNA): TGCAGCGTTGGGACAGGGGAAAATACTGAAGCTTTCTTT. Amino acids: CSVGTGENTEAFF.

This clone occurred once. The chain carries TRBV19 and TRBJ1-1, with 9 bases that match TRBD1. The CDR3 spans 15 residues. The ends lost 6 bases at V and 5 bases at J; junction bases unmatched: 10. The germline CDR1 and CDR2 sequences are LNHDA and SQIVND (reference sequence). The CDR3 region is CASSGDRVMRTEAFF. The CDR3 DNA follows: TGTGCCAGTAGCGGGGACAGGGTAATGAGGACTGAAGCTTTCTTT.

CDR3 loop: CASSRTSGASDTQYF. CDR3 sequence (DNA): TGTGCCAGCAGCCGGACTAGCGGAGCTTCAGATACGCAGTATTTT. The chain recombines TRBV7-9 with TRBJ2-3; TRBD2 matches at 10 bases. The ends lost 5 bases at V and 4 bases at J; junction bases unmatched: 6. The CDR3 covers 15 residues. Germline V lookup: CDR1 SEHNR, CDR2 FQNEAQ (reference sequence).

The V gene is TRBV25-1, the J gene TRBJ2-4; 10 bases fit TRBD2. Trimming took 6 bases from V and 4 from J; bases not matched to a gene: 9. Germline-derived CDR1 and CDR2 are MGHDK and SYGVNS. The CDR3 is 16 residues long. The CDR3 bases are TGTGCCAGCAGCCGAGGGGCTAGCGGGGGAAAAAACATTCAGTACTTC. Protein product: CASSRGASGGKNIQYF. The full variable domain, completed using reference TRBV25-1 and TRBJ2-4, is EADIYQTPRYLVIGTGKKITLECSQTMGHDKMYWYQQDPGMELHLIHYSYGVNSTEKGDLSSESTVSRIRTEHFPLTLESARPSHTSQYLCASSRGASGGKNIQYFGAGTRLSVL.

V usage is TRBV3-1 (or the pseudogene TRBV3-2) and J usage is TRBJ2-5, with TRBD2 identical over 9 bases. V dropped 4 bases and J dropped 5; count of bases not matched to a gene: 11. This CDR3 is built from 16 residues. In germline, CDR1 is LGHDT, CDR2 YNNKEL (reference sequence). The CDR3 region is CASSPLRGSGSETQYF. The CDR3 DNA follows: TGTGCCAGCAGCCCCCTCCGGGGTAGCGGGAGTGAGACCCAGTACTTC.

The gene calls are TRBV4-1 and TRBJ1-6; TRBD1 might be the D (5 bases). V lost 0 bases to trimming and J lost 9 bases, with 27 bases between them. The germline V gene encodes CDR1 MGHRA and CDR2 YSYEKL. The CDR3 covers 20 residues. CDR3 bases: TGCGCCAGCAGCCAAGATATCGGTGTGATTCTGGGGGGAGTAGGTTCACCCCTCCACTTT. Amino acid sequence: CASSQDIGVILGGVGSPLHF.

V is TRBV9 and J is TRBJ2-1; the match to TRBD2 covers 8 bases. The CDR3 spans 16 residues. J gave up 4 bases and V 0 bases, and 6 bases lay outside the gene matches. Germline V gives CDR1 SGDLS, CDR2 YYNGEE. Written as DNA, the CDR3 is TGTGCCAGCAGCGTAGGTGCGGGGGGCGAATACAATGAGCAGTTCTTC. Translation gives CASSVGAGGEYNEQFF.

CDR3 nucleotide sequence: TGTGCCAGCAGCTTAACTCTGACAGGGTCCTATGGCTACACCTTC. Encoded protein: CASSLTLTGSYGYTF. The chain links TRBV7-3 to TRBJ1-2, with 7 bases identical to TRBD1. The CDR3 is made up of 15 amino acids. The germline gives CDR1 SGHTA, CDR2 FQGTGA. V gave up 0 bases and J gave up 4 bases; unmatched junction bases: 5.

This clone was counted a few times. V gene TRBV23-1 combines with J gene TRBJ1-5; 9 nucleotides match TRBD1. TRBV23-1 is designated an ORF whose function remains uncertain. This CDR3 comprises 16 residues. The V and J ends lost 3 bases and 7 bases, in that order; junction bases with no gene match: 10. The CDR3 nucleotides read TGCGCCAGCAGTCAGCACGCCGGGACAGGGAAGCAGCCCCAGCATTTT. Its translation: CASSQHAGTGKQPQHF.

The chain carries TRBV10-3 and TRBJ2-1; 12 bases are shared with TRBD1. With V trimmed by 10 bases and J by 8 bases, 9 bases remained unmatched. CDR3 size: 14 residues. CDR1 ENHRY and CDR2 SYGVKD come from the germline V gene. As DNA, the CDR3 is TGTGCCACGACAACCCGGGACAGGGGGCATGAGCAGTTCTTC. Amino acids: CATTTRDRGHEQFF.

The chain carries TRBV6-4 and TRBJ1-1; possible D gene TRBD1, 5 bases. The CDR3 is 15 residues long. From germline, CDR1 is MRHNA and CDR2 SNTAGT. The germline V and J ends were trimmed by 4 bases and 0 bases, with 12 bases remaining between them. The CDR3 DNA follows: TGTGCCAGCAGTGTCGAATCAGGGATGAACACTGAAGCTTTCTTT. It encodes CASSVESGMNTEAFF.

This clone was seen only once. J is TRBJ2-7 and V is TRBV6-6; 9 nucleotides match TRBD1. With 7 bases clipped from V and 5 bases from J, the junction kept 9 bases outside the gene matches. Per the germline V gene, CDR1 is MNHNY and CDR2 is SVGAGI (reference sequence). This CDR3 region has 14 residues. CDR3 sequence: CASTLGQGTDEQYF. CDR3 in DNA: TGTGCCAGCACCCTGGGACAGGGTACGGACGAGCAGTACTTC.

CDR3 amino acids: CASSQVAGIDEKLFF. CDR3 DNA sequence: TGCGCCAGCAGCCAAGTCGCAGGGATAGACGAAAAACTGTTTTTT. The rearrangement uses TRBV4-3 and TRBJ1-4, with D possibly being TRBD1 (5 bases). V dropped 1 base and J dropped 8 bases, with 14 bases sitting between them. The CDR3 is made up of 15 amino acids. CDR1 and CDR2 (germline): LGHNA, YSLEER.

In this sample, this clone turned up a few times. The V call is TRBV19, the J call TRBJ2-2; D is possibly TRBD2 (6 bases). The CDR3 runs 15 residues. Trimming shortened V by 7 bases and J by 4 bases, and 16 bases separated the two germline ends. CDR1 LNHDA and CDR2 SQIVND come from the germline V gene (reference sequence). CDR3 sequence: CASMPVAVLTGELFF. The CDR3 DNA reads TGTGCCAGTATGCCAGTAGCGGTTCTCACCGGGGAGCTGTTTTTT.

This sequence joins TRBV23-1 and TRBJ2-7, with a weak D call TRBD1 (6 bases). TRBV23-1 is given ORF status, its function remaining uncertain. The V end was cut by 1 base, the J end by 0 bases, with 13 bases between. The CDR3 covers 16 residues. The CDR3 DNA sequence: TGCGCCAGCAGTCAATTCGGACAGCCGAGCTCCTACGAGCAGTACTTC. Amino acids: CASSQFGQPSSYEQYF.

The chain joins TRBV7-9 to TRBJ2-3; 7 bases map to TRBD2. Germline CDR1 reads SEHNR; CDR2 reads FQNEAQ (reference sequence). CDR3 length equals 18 residues. Germline trimming cut 5 bases from V and 1 base from J; bases unmatched to any gene: 15. CDR3 in amino acids: CASSHSLVGGGGTDTQYF. In DNA form, the CDR3 reads TGTGCCAGCAGCCACTCTCTTGTCGGGGGAGGGGGCACAGATACGCAGTATTTT. Full variable domain (remainder filled in from reference TRBV7-9 and TRBJ2-3): DTGVSQNPRHKITKRGQNVTFRCDPISEHNRLYWYRQTLGQGPEFLTYFQNEAQLEKSRLLSDRFSAERPKGSFSTLEIQRTEQGDSAMYLCASSHSLVGGGGTDTQYFGPGTRLTVL.

CDR3: CATRLAGVTYEQYF. In DNA, the CDR3 is TGTGCCACCCGGCTAGCGGGGGTAACGTACGAGCAGTACTTC. The chain carries TRBV5-4 and TRBJ2-7; 10 bases align to TRBD2. The trim removed 9 bases at V and 4 bases at J, leaving 10 bases unmatched. CDR3 length: 14 residues. The germline V gene encodes CDR1 SGHNT and CDR2 YYREEE (reference sequence).

The V gene is TRBV28, the J gene TRBJ2-5; a possible D gene is TRBD1 (6 bases). Germline loops: CDR1 MDHEN, CDR2 SYDVKM. This CDR3 spans 14 amino acids. V lost 6 bases to trimming and J lost 5 bases, with 16 bases between them. CDR3 residues: CASRGTWGQETQYF. The CDR3 region has the DNA TGTGCCAGCAGGGGAACATGGGGGCAGGAGACCCAGTACTTC.

The sample holds one count of this clone. V usage is TRBV11-2 and J usage is TRBJ2-5; 7 nucleotides match TRBD1. There are 17 residues in the CDR3. Germline V gene lookup returns CDR1 SGHAT and CDR2 FQNNGV. After removal of 2 bases from V and 5 bases from J, the junction contained 14 bases not matched to a gene. This CDR3 reads CASSLSPQGPRGETQYF. CDR3 coding DNA: TGTGCCAGCAGCTTATCCCCACAGGGGCCAAGGGGGGAGACCCAGTACTTC.